A single sample gave rise to the 3 T cell receptor beta chains below, sequenced in a study of T-cell memory formation after mild COVID-19. MiXCR, run by TCRdb on the 5' RACE reads, gives a single entry per CDR3 protein. Of 140,000 or so distinct CDR3 sequences listed, 15% to 20% are singletons. The sequenced material came from PBMCs or a T cell subset sorted from them (not recorded which). These receptors were collected from an adult woman who had mild COVID-19 (a few samples of this study predate the infection). Cell type and time point are not known.

The chain links TRBV18 to TRBJ2-6, with no clear D. The CDR3 is made up of 16 amino acids. V dropped 4 bases and J dropped 1 base, with 11 bases sitting between them. The germline gives CDR1 KGHSH, CDR2 LQKENI. CDR3 amino acids: CASSRISGSGANVLTF. The DNA of the CDR3 is TGTGCCAGCTCACGGATCTCAGGTTCTGGGGCCAACGTCCTGACTTTC.

The rearrangement uses TRBV6-2 or TRBV6-3 and TRBJ2-7; unclear D gene. With 6 bases removed from V and 0 bases from J, the gap between germline ends came to 12 bases. CDR3 length: 14 amino acids. In germline, CDR1 is MNHEY, CDR2 SVGEGT. As DNA, the CDR3 is TGTGCCAGCAGCCCTTACCCCCTCTCCTACGAGCAGTACTTC. Translation: CASSPYPLSYEQYF.

There are a few counts of this clonotype. The chain joins TRBV24-1 to TRBJ2-3; 7 nucleotides align to TRBD1. V lost 5 bases and J lost 0; bases outside the gene matches: 7. Germline CDR1 reads KGHDR; CDR2 reads SFDVKD. This CDR3 spans 16 amino acids. This chain's CDR3 is CATSGGTASSTDTQYF. The CDR3 DNA reads TGTGCCACCAGTGGAGGGACAGCCTCTAGCACAGATACGCAGTATTTT.